This T cell receptor beta chain was observed in a study of blood T cell repertoires in COVID-19. Study in general: Acute and convalescent COVID-19 samples came from the United States, Italy and Spain.

Authors' methods: Researchers report that nucleated cell counts were estimated from reference gene primer amplification. Assay: immunoSEQ multiplex PCR; the TCRdb copy retains only in-frame clones and omits some. V and J calls and clone size come straight from that table; D and trimming were deduced from the DNA. The sample carries under 150,000 clones, about 85% recorded once. The CDR3 has 16 residues. The germline V gene encodes CDR1 MNHEY and CDR2 SVGAGI. V was pared by 3 bases and J by 8 bases, with 17 bases between. The sample consisted of peripheral blood. The chain couples TRBV6-5 to TRBJ1-6; perhaps TRBD1 as D (5 bases). The source of this sequence is a middle-aged man with acute or convalescent COVID-19. The CDR3 DNA is TGTGCCAGCAGTTATTCTTTTGGGGGAGGAGATTCACCCCTCCACTTT. The encoded protein is CASSYSFGGGDSPLHF.